The 24 T cell receptor beta chains in this list originate from one sample, sequenced in a study of liver allograft versus peripheral blood T cells. In the study overall: Peripheral blood of the recipients supplied T cell receptor repertoires that were compared with those in transplanted livers.

In TCRdb, the reads were re-called with MiXCR into one record per CDR3 protein. Among some 3,500 distinct CDR3 sequences listed, around 16% were seen once. Receptor source: a human patient who had a liver transplant. The graft donor may have contributed some T cells.

The chain links TRBV5-1 to TRBJ2-2; 9 bases align to TRBD1. The CDR3 sequence is 16 residues long. Per germline, CDR1 SGHRS and CDR2 YFSETQ. V was clipped by 4 bases and J by 6 bases; unmatched bases: 10. The CDR3 here is CASSTAGQGWAGELFF. The CDR3 bases are TGCGCCAGCAGCACCGCGGGACAGGGATGGGCCGGGGAGCTGTTTTTT.

On this clonotype itself: This may arise from a read error, as a much more abundant clone is one base away. The rearrangement joins TRBV20-1 to TRBJ2-7; 7 positions match TRBD1. Germline V CDR1 and CDR2: DFQATT, SNEGSKA (reference sequence). There are 16 residues in the CDR3. CDR3 DNA sequence: TGCAGTGGTAGAGATAGACAGGGAGTACTCACCTACGAGCAGTACTTC. This encodes CSGRDRQGVLTYEQYF.

By share, this clonotype counts as medium-sized. The chain couples TRBV19 to TRBJ1-2, with TRBD1 matching over 9 bases. Germline V gene lookup returns CDR1 LNHDA and CDR2 SQIVND (reference sequence). J was trimmed by 2 bases and V by 4 bases; bases with no gene match: 2. The CDR3 has 14 residues. In nucleotides, the CDR3 is TGTGCCAGTAGTACCGGACAGGGGAACTATGGCTACACCTTC. Its translation is CASSTGQGNYGYTF.

This clonotype is labeled as medium-sized. The genes are TRBV20-1 and TRBJ2-1; TRBD2 is a possible D gene (6 bases). This CDR3 has 16 amino acids. In germline, CDR1 is DFQATT, CDR2 SNEGSKA (reference sequence). Trimming stripped 8 bases from V and 1 base from J, with 21 bases between. CDR3 in amino acids: CSSHSGSYSSYNEQFF. Written as DNA, the CDR3 is TGCAGTTCGCATAGCGGTTCGTACAGTTCCTACAATGAGCAGTTCTTC.

This clonotype rates as medium-sized. The chain carries TRBV5-4 and TRBJ2-3; D remains ambiguous. The CDR3 loop spans 11 amino acids. Per the germline V gene, CDR1 is SGHNT and CDR2 is YYREEE (reference sequence). The V and J ends lost 0 bases and 4 bases respectively, with 0 bases between them. CDR3 residues: CASSLADTQYF. In nucleotides, the CDR3 is TGTGCCAGCAGCTTGGCAGATACGCAGTATTTT.

This clonotype is deemed medium-sized. The chain links TRBV6-5 to TRBJ1-4; no definite D call. Trimming pared 2 bases from V and 5 bases from J, leaving 15 bases between. The CDR3 is 16 residues long. The germline gives CDR1 MNHEY, CDR2 SVGAGI. CDR3 sequence: CASSYRRLGLNEKLFF. CDR3 nucleotide sequence: TGTGCCAGCAGTTACCGACGACTGGGTTTGAATGAAAAACTGTTTTTT.

This clonotype is medium-sized within its sample. The genes are TRBV19 and TRBJ1-4; unclear D gene. The CDR3 spans 10 residues. V lost 4 bases to trimming and J lost 12 bases, with 6 bases between them. Germline CDR1 and CDR2: LNHDA and SQIVND (reference sequence). The CDR3 DNA sequence: TGTGCCAGTAGTAGCCGGGAACTGTTTTTT. Its translation is CASSSRELFF.

In its sample, this clonotype ranks as medium-sized. V usage is TRBV6-5 and J usage is TRBJ1-1, with D maybe TRBD1 (6 bases). Trimming removed 5 bases at V and 0 bases at J, with 13 bases between. This CDR3 contains 15 residues. Germline V gives CDR1 MNHEY, CDR2 SVGAGI. CDR3 DNA: TGTGCCAGCAGTAGATCAGGGGCGGTGAACACTGAAGCTTTCTTT. This sequence encodes CASSRSGAVNTEAFF.

A word on this clonotype: Since a far larger clone is one base different, this is likely a read error. V is TRBV10-3 and J is TRBJ1-5; D perhaps matches TRBD1 (5 bases). CDR3 length: 13 residues. Germline V gene lookup returns CDR1 ENHRY and CDR2 SYGVKD. As DNA, the CDR3 is TGTGCCAGCAGTTCGACCACGGGGCTGCCCCAGCATTTT. Protein: CASSSTTGLPQHF.

Within the sample, this clonotype is medium-sized (0.01 to 0.1%). The gene calls are TRBV6-5 and TRBJ1-6; no firm D call. Germline V gene data show CDR1 as MNHEY and CDR2 as SVGAGI. The CDR3 sequence is 15 residues long. Trimming shortened V by 0 bases and J by 7 bases, and 10 bases separated the two germline ends. The CDR3 DNA follows: TGTGCCAGCAGTTACTCGCCTCAGGACAATTCACCCCTCCACTTT. Its translation: CASSYSPQDNSPLHF.

This clonotype qualifies as medium-sized. This chain links TRBV6-2 or TRBV6-3 with TRBJ1-2; D remains unclear. CDR3 size: 13 residues. CDR1 and CDR2 from the germline V gene are MNHEY and SVGEGT. V lost 5 bases and J lost 2, with 9 bases in between. The CDR3 is CASSRQVNYGYTF. In DNA form, the CDR3 reads TGTGCCAGCAGTAGACAAGTGAACTATGGCTACACCTTC.

This clonotype is classed as medium-sized. V gene TRBV6-5 combines with J gene TRBJ1-2; TRBD1 aligns across 7 bases. This CDR3 is 14 amino acids long. Looked up from germline, CDR1 is MNHEY and CDR2 is SVGAGI. V shed 5 bases, J shed 4 bases, and the junction held 7 bases outside the gene matches. The CDR3, as DNA: TGTGCCAGCAGTCCTCGACAGGGTCCCTATGGCTACACCTTC. Translating it yields CASSPRQGPYGYTF.

Relative to its sample, this clonotype is medium-sized. The chain employs TRBV7-9 and TRBJ2-5; the D is unclear. V lost 4 bases, J lost 5 bases, and 14 bases lay in between. Germline loops: CDR1 SEHNR, CDR2 FQNEAQ (reference sequence). The CDR3 is 14 residues long. The CDR3 DNA is TGTGCCAGCAGCTACCTAGACTTGCGGGAGACCCAGTACTTC. As protein: CASSYLDLRETQYF.

This clonotype is medium-sized (0.01 to 0.1%) by share. V is TRBV9 and J is TRBJ2-1, with D perhaps TRBD2 (5 bases). V lost 0 bases to trimming and J lost 5 bases, with 6 bases between them. CDR3 length: 13 residues. Germline V gene sequence: CDR1 SGDLS, CDR2 YYNGEE. The CDR3 spells CASSVAGNNEQFF. CDR3 sequence (DNA): TGTGCCAGCAGCGTAGCGGGGAACAATGAGCAGTTCTTC.

Sample share makes this clonotype medium-sized. This chain connects TRBV18 to TRBJ1-3; a possible D gene is TRBD1 (5 bases). There are 13 residues in the CDR3. Germline V gene data show CDR1 as KGHSH and CDR2 as LQKENI. With 10 bases removed from V and 4 bases from J, the gap between germline ends came to 14 bases. CDR3 in DNA: TGTGCCACCGCAGAGGGGTACGGAAACACCATATATTTT. Its translation: CATAEGYGNTIYF. The variable domain in full, with the rest retrieved from reference TRBV18 and TRBJ1-3, is NAGVMQNPRHLVRRRGQEARLRCSPMKGHSHVYWYRQLPEEGLKFMVYLQKENIIDESGMPKERFSAEFPKEGPSILRIQQVVRGDSAAYFCATAEGYGNTIYFGEGSWLTVV.

Concerning this clonotype: A far larger clone is one nucleotide away, so this likely arose from a read error. The chain recombines TRBV6-5 with TRBJ1-2, with a weak D call TRBD1 (5 bases). This CDR3 comprises 13 residues. The germline V and J ends were trimmed by 2 bases and 6 bases, with 10 bases remaining between them. Per germline, CDR1 MNHEY and CDR2 SVGAGI. The CDR3 spells CASSYGGSDGYTF. CDR3 DNA sequence: TGTGCCAGCAGTTACGGGGGGAGTGATGGCTACACCTTC.

This chain uses TRBV20-1 with TRBJ2-2; 7 nucleotides agree with TRBD1. Per the germline V gene, CDR1 is DFQATT and CDR2 is SNEGSKA (reference sequence). The trim removed 6 bases at V and 5 bases at J, leaving 6 bases unmatched. The CDR3 extends over 13 amino acids. The CDR3 coding sequence is TGCAGTGCCAGGGACAGTTTAACCGGGGAGCTGTTTTTT. Protein: CSARDSLTGELFF.

This clonotype was seen a few times. This sequence joins TRBV20-1 and TRBJ1-1, with D unresolved. The length of the CDR3 is 13 residues. Germline V gene lookup returns CDR1 DFQATT and CDR2 SNEGSKA (reference sequence). Trimming removed 5 bases from V and 0 bases from J, with 10 bases in between. CDR3 DNA: TGCAGTGCTGCTAGATACATGAACACTGAAGCTTTCTTT. It translates to CSAARYMNTEAFF.

The gene calls are TRBV7-9 and TRBJ2-7; TRBD1 might be the D (5 bases). V was cut by 8 bases and J by 1 base, with 18 bases left in between. This CDR3 spans 15 amino acids. In germline, CDR1 is SEHNR, CDR2 FQNEAQ (reference sequence). The CDR3 bases are TGTGCCAGCTCTCTGGGCTCAGGGAATTCCTACGAGCAGTACTTC. Translating it yields CASSLGSGNSYEQYF.

The chain links TRBV19 to TRBJ2-1; the D gene could be TRBD1 or TRBD2 (5 bases each). V shed 3 bases and J shed 8 bases, with 14 bases lying between them. Germline V CDR1 and CDR2: LNHDA, SQIVND (reference sequence). The CDR3 consists of 14 residues. CDR3 DNA: TGTGCCAGTAGTATTGGGGGAGAGAGCGATGAGCAGTTCTTC. Translation: CASSIGGESDEQFF.

This clonotype has a count of ten or more. The V and J genes are TRBV3-1 and TRBJ2-2; D gene uncertain. Germline V gene lookup returns CDR1 LGHDT and CDR2 YNNKEL (reference sequence). The V gene lost 1 base and the J gene lost 5 bases, with 5 bases spanning the gap. The length of the CDR3 is 13 residues. CDR3 amino acids: CASSQGWTGELFF. CDR3 DNA: TGTGCCAGCAGCCAAGGGTGGACCGGGGAGCTGTTTTTT.

Relative to its sample, this clonotype is medium-sized. The gene calls are TRBV20-1 and TRBJ2-7; TRBD2 matches 7 bases. Germline V gene data show CDR1 as DFQATT and CDR2 as SNEGSKA (reference sequence). CDR3 size: 14 residues. V lost 3 bases to trimming and J lost 2 bases; unmatched junction nucleotides: 7. CDR3 bases: TGCAGTGCTAGTCTTAGCGGGTCGACCTACGAGCAGTACTTC. It codes for CSASLSGSTYEQYF.

By share, this clonotype counts as medium-sized (0.01 to 0.1%). The chain couples TRBV27 to TRBJ2-1, with TRBD2 as a possible D gene (5 bases). The germline V gene has CDR1 MNHEY and CDR2 SMNVEV (reference sequence). V was clipped by 2 bases and J by 14 bases, with 16 bases between them. This CDR3 is 13 amino acids long. The CDR3 loop reads CASSLTPGVTEFF. CDR3 nucleotide sequence: TGTGCCAGCAGTTTAACTCCCGGGGTCACGGAGTTCTTC.

By share, this clonotype counts as medium-sized. The chain joins TRBV9 to TRBJ2-7, with unresolved D. The CDR3 runs 13 residues. V gave up 0 bases and J gave up 6 bases, with 10 bases separating them. Germline V lookup: CDR1 SGDLS, CDR2 YYNGEE. CDR3 in amino acids: CASSVASMSEQYF. The CDR3 region has the DNA TGTGCCAGCAGCGTAGCTTCAATGTCCGAGCAGTACTTC.